The 12 T cell receptor beta chains below were found in one sample sequenced in a study of beta chain features in type 1 diabetes. Reverse transcription of all isolated RNA meant that expressed TCRB transcripts were sequenced. Using immunoSEQ multiplex PCR, the repertoire was profiled, and TCRdb retains in-frame clones only, with some absent. The sample carries some 300,000 clones, 7.5% to 9.5% recorded once. Sequencing input: central memory CD4+ T cells from blood. These receptors originate from a woman aged 18-29 years in good health.

In its sample, this clone was seen many times. This CDR3 reads CASSIGRASNEQFF. As DNA, the CDR3 is TGCGCCAGCAGCATCGGGAGGGCCTCTAATGAGCAGTTCTTC. The V call is TRBV5-1, the J call TRBJ2-1; TRBD2 agrees at 8 bases. This CDR3 has 14 residues. The V gene's germline CDR1 is SGHRS and CDR2 YFSETQ. J gave up 7 bases and V 4 bases, and 7 bases lay outside the gene matches. The full variable domain, completed using reference TRBV5-1 and TRBJ2-1, is KAGVTQTPRYLIKTRGQQVTLSCSPISGHRSVSWYQQTPGQGLQFLFEYFSETQRNKGNFPGRFSGRQFSNSRSEMNVSTLELGDSALYLCASSIGRASNEQFFGPGTRLTVL.

The chain couples TRBV7-6 to TRBJ2-1, with 12 nucleotides matching TRBD2. Germline loops: CDR1 SGHVS, CDR2 FNYEAQ. Losses at the gene ends were 3 bases for V and 7 bases for J; bases not matched to a gene: 4. The CDR3 has 15 amino acids. The CDR3 sequence is CASSLWTSGINEQFF. The CDR3 DNA reads as TGTGCCAGCAGCTTGTGGACTAGCGGGATTAATGAGCAGTTCTTC.

This clone was recorded at least ten times. The chain has TRBV21-1 and TRBJ2-5; the table assigns TRBD2, which was not confirmed against the DNA. TRBV21-1 is a documented pseudogene. The CDR3 length is 16 residues. The CDR3 DNA reads TGTGCCAGCAGCAAATTGTCAAGGGACTACCAAGAGACCCAGTACTTC. Residues: CASSKLSRDYQETQYF.

This clone has just a few counts. The rearrangement joins TRBV28 to TRBJ2-4, with D possibly matching TRBD2 (5 bases). This CDR3 is 14 amino acids long. Between the trimmed V and J ends, which lost 4 bases and 6 bases, there was a span of 13 bases. Germline loops: CDR1 MDHEN, CDR2 SYDVKM. The CDR3 DNA is TGTGCCAGCAGTTCGATCGGGGAAGGAAACATTCAGTACTTC. Protein product: CASSSIGEGNIQYF.

This clone was detected only a few times. Additional DNA sequences in this sample encode the identical CDR3. The chain carries TRBV7-2 and TRBJ2-5; D remains ambiguous. The germline CDR1 and CDR2 sequences are SGHTA and FQGNSA. Between the trimmed V and J ends, which lost 1 base and 5 bases, there was a span of 8 bases. The CDR3 has 13 residues. In DNA form, the CDR3 reads TGTGCCAGCAGCTTAGGTCGATCGGAGACCCAGTACTTC. This sequence encodes CASSLGRSETQYF.

In its sample, this clone was seen many times. V is TRBV23-1 and J is TRBJ1-1; D gene ambiguous. TRBV23-1 is an ORF for which the function is uncertain. V dropped 8 bases and J dropped 10 bases, with 8 bases sitting between them. This CDR3 spans 9 amino acids. DNA of the CDR3: TGCGCCAGCTTAGCAGGAGCTTTCTTT. Its protein product is CASLAGAFF.

This rearrangement joins TRBV28 to TRBJ1-1, with D possibly TRBD1 on 6 matching bases. V was pared by 5 bases and J by 6 bases, with 19 bases between. The CDR3 totals 15 residues. Per the germline V gene, CDR1 is MDHEN and CDR2 is SYDVKM. CDR3 amino acids: CASSSPTGGGSEAFF. In DNA form, the CDR3 reads TGTGCCAGCAGTAGTCCGACAGGCGGGGGGTCTGAAGCTTTCTTT.

This clone was picked up a small number of times. The chain employs TRBV7-9 and TRBJ2-7; D tentatively fits TRBD1 or TRBD2 (5 bases each). This CDR3 is built from 12 residues. Trimming cost V 1 base and J 6 bases, with 7 bases left between them. Germline V gives CDR1 SEHNR, CDR2 FQNEAQ (reference sequence). Here the CDR3 DNA reads TGTGCCAGCAGCTTAGGGGGGAGCGAGCAGTACTTC. This encodes CASSLGGSEQYF.

This clone was seen more than once but under ten times. This rearrangement joins TRBV28 to TRBJ2-3; D is ambiguous. Trimming pared 3 bases from V and 6 bases from J, leaving 10 bases between. Germline V gene data show CDR1 as MDHEN and CDR2 as SYDVKM. The CDR3 extends over 13 amino acids. The CDR3 DNA sequence: TGTGCCAGCAGTTTCCGGTTTAGTGATACGCAGTATTTT. Protein: CASSFRFSDTQYF.

V and J are TRBV2 and TRBJ2-7; 9 positions match TRBD1. The CDR3 covers 15 residues. Germline lookup yields CDR1 SNHLY and CDR2 FYNNEI. The J segment lost 5 bases and the V segment lost 6 bases, leaving 11 bases of the junction unmatched. CDR3 amino acids: CASRGRDRVRNEQYF. The CDR3 DNA reads as TGTGCCAGCAGGGGCCGGGACAGGGTAAGGAACGAGCAGTACTTC. The full variable domain, rest sourced from reference TRBV2 and TRBJ2-7, is EPEVTQTPSHQVTQMGQEVILRCVPISNHLYFYWYRQILGQKVEFLVSFYNNEISEKSEIFDDQFSVERPDGSNFTLKIRSTKLEDSAMYFCASRGRDRVRNEQYFGPGTRLTVT.

Many counts were recorded for this clone. The rearrangement joins TRBV7-2 to TRBJ2-1; D remains ambiguous. This CDR3 comprises 15 residues. The V gene lost 5 bases and the J gene lost 0 bases, with 11 bases spanning the gap. Germline V lookup: CDR1 SGHTA, CDR2 FQGNSA. CDR3 sequence reads: CASSQDGLSYNEQFF. The CDR3 bases are TGTGCCAGCAGCCAAGACGGGCTCTCCTACAATGAGCAGTTCTTC.

V and J are TRBV18 and TRBJ2-6; 7 nucleotides line up with TRBD1. The germline CDR1 and CDR2 sequences are KGHSH and LQKENI. V was clipped by 6 bases and J by 9 bases; unmatched bases: 11. The CDR3 loop spans 15 amino acids. The CDR3 nucleotides are TGTGCCAGCTCGCCCCAGGGCAGGGGGATCAACGTCCTGACTTTC. Its protein is CASSPQGRGINVLTF.